These T cell receptor beta chains were read from a single sample in a study of beta chain features in type 1 diabetes. TCRdb keeps only in-frame clones here, not all; method: immunoSEQ multiplex PCR. This repertoire shows tens of thousands of clones, approximately 70% found once; its top ten account for roughly 1.1%. Material: stem cell memory CD4+ T cells from blood. The source of these receptors is a woman aged 40 to 49 with type 1 diabetes. The CDR3 runs from the conserved cysteine through the conserved F or W. The D gene is left open where the match is weak. Size is stated for part of the rows, as once, few or many counts, or as a class when the clone is expanded.

length: 19
V: TRBV27
J: TRBJ2-1
D: TRBD2
size: .
DNA: TGTGCCAGCAGTTTATCGCGGGGACTAGCGGCGTTCTCCTACAATGAGCAGTTCTTC
CDR3: CASSLSRGLAAFSYNEQFF

length: 14
V: TRBV2
J: TRBJ2-1
D: TRBD2
size: .
DNA: TGTGCCAGCAGTGGACTAGCGGGAAGAGGGGAGCAGTTCTTC
CDR3: CASSGLAGRGEQFF

length: 12
V: TRBV10-3
J: TRBJ2-7
D: .
size: .
DNA: TGTGCCATCAGTGGACAGTCCTACGAGCAGTACTTC
CDR3: CAISGQSYEQYF

length: 13
V: TRBV5-4
J: TRBJ1-2
D: .
size: .
DNA: TGTGCCAGCAGCCCGGGACACCTTTATGGCTACACCTTC
CDR3: CASSPGHLYGYTF

length: 16
V: TRBV7-3
J: TRBJ2-1
D: TRBD1
size: .
DNA: TGTGCCAGCAGCCCCTTTATGACAGGGGACTGGAATGAGCAGTTCTTC
CDR3: CASSPFMTGDWNEQFF

length: 12
V: TRBV28
J: TRBJ2-2
D: .
size: few
DNA: TGTGCCACCAACAGGGTAAATCGGGAGCTGTTTTTT
CDR3: CATNRVNRELFF

length: 18
V: TRBV27
J: TRBJ2-7
D: .
size: .
DNA: TGTGCCAGCGCCCCGATCGCTCGAAAGACTGAGAGCACCTACGAGCAGTACTTC
CDR3: CASAPIARKTESTYEQYF

length: 15
V: TRBV6-5
J: TRBJ1-1
D: TRBD1
size: .
DNA: TGTGCCAGCAGTACCCGACAGGGAAGGAGAACTGAAGCTTTCTTT
CDR3: CASSTRQGRRTEAFF

length: 16
V: TRBV5-4
J: TRBJ2-3
D: .
size: .
DNA: TGTGCCAGCAGCCACCCAGGCCAGCGGGGCACAGATACGCAGTATTTT
CDR3: CASSHPGQRGTDTQYF

length: 13
V: TRBV6-6
J: TRBJ1-1
D: .
size: .
DNA: TGTGCCAGCAGTAGTGAGGAAAACACTGAAGCTTTCTTT
CDR3: CASSSEENTEAFF

length: 14
V: TRBV11-1
J: TRBJ2-3
D: .
size: .
DNA: TGTGCCAGCAGCTATAACGAGGGCTCAGATACGCAGTATTTT
CDR3: CASSYNEGSDTQYF

length: 15
V: TRBV28
J: TRBJ2-6
D: .
size: .
DNA: TGTGCCAGCAGTTTGCGGTTGACTGGGGCCAACGTCCTGACTTTC
CDR3: CASSLRLTGANVLTF

length: 15
V: TRBV6-6
J: TRBJ2-2
D: TRBD1
size: few
DNA: TGTGCCAGCCTTATTCGGACAGGGACCATCGGGGAGCTGTTTTTT
CDR3: CASLIRTGTIGELFF

length: 13
V: TRBV30
J: TRBJ2-5
D: TRBD2
size: .
DNA: TGTGCCTGGAGTGCTACAGCGGGGGAGACCCAGTACTTC
CDR3: CAWSATAGETQYF